The 15 T cell receptor beta chains below come from one sample, sequenced in a study of T cell responses to AZD1222 COVID-19 vaccine. Profiling relied on immunoSEQ multiplex PCR, and the TCRdb table lists in-frame clones only, not all of them. The sample lists some 160,000 clones, 85% to 95% seen once, with about 1% in the top ten. Specimen: peripheral blood, collected on day 0 of AZD1222 vaccination. These TCRs come from an adult in good health.

The chain recombines TRBV19 with TRBJ2-7; 8 bases align to TRBD1. Per the germline V gene, CDR1 is LNHDA and CDR2 is SQIVND (reference sequence). This CDR3 spans 14 amino acids. V gave up 6 bases and J gave up 3 bases; unmatched junction bases: 7. CDR3 protein: CASSPATGDYEQYF. The CDR3 bases are TGTGCCAGTAGCCCCGCGACAGGGGACTACGAGCAGTACTTC.

V is TRBV27 and J is TRBJ1-1; TRBD1 matches at 8 bases. Germline trimming cut 7 bases from V and 10 bases from J; bases unmatched to any gene: 11. Germline V gene data show CDR1 as MNHEY and CDR2 as SMNVEV (reference sequence). The CDR3 runs to 13 residues. The CDR3 spells CASNDRGPPGAFF. The CDR3 DNA reads TGTGCCAGCAACGACAGGGGCCCCCCTGGAGCTTTCTTT.

This chain connects TRBV27 to TRBJ1-1, with 7 nucleotides matching TRBD1. V lost 4 bases and J lost 4; bases outside the gene matches: 9. Germline V gives CDR1 MNHEY, CDR2 SMNVEV (reference sequence). CDR3 length: 15 residues. CDR3 protein: CASSSKGAGTTEAFF. The CDR3 DNA reads as TGTGCCAGCAGTTCTAAGGGGGCAGGGACCACTGAAGCTTTCTTT.

The V call is TRBV11-2, the J call TRBJ2-5, with D unresolved. Per germline, CDR1 SGHAT and CDR2 FQNNGV. This CDR3 comprises 13 residues. V gave up 2 bases and J gave up 5 bases, with 9 bases separating them. The CDR3: CASSLRPVETQYF. Here the CDR3 DNA reads TGTGCCAGCAGCTTAAGGCCAGTGGAGACCCAGTACTTC.

This chain uses TRBV21-1 with TRBJ2-1. TRBV21-1 is labeled a pseudogene. The CDR3 covers 17 residues. The CDR3 loop is CASSRDNTRSSYNEQFF. The CDR3 region has the DNA TGTGCCAGCAGCAGGGATAACACGCGAAGCTCCTACAATGAGCAGTTCTTC.

V gene TRBV7-2 combines with J gene TRBJ2-1, with 13 bases that match TRBD2. This CDR3 spans 15 amino acids. The germline CDR1 and CDR2 sequences are SGHTA and FQGNSA. V lost 2 bases, J lost 7 bases, and 2 bases stayed unmatched. The CDR3 sequence is CASSLMGLAGNEQFF. Here the CDR3 DNA reads TGTGCCAGCAGCTTAATGGGACTAGCGGGGAATGAGCAGTTCTTC.

The chain has TRBV4-3 and TRBJ1-1, with D maybe TRBD1 (5 bases). V lost 1 base and J 6 bases, leaving 12 bases between the germline ends. The CDR3 spans 14 residues. Germline V lookup: CDR1 LGHNA, CDR2 YSLEER. This CDR3 is CASSQVAGRAEAFF. In DNA form, the CDR3 reads TGCGCCAGCAGCCAAGTTGCAGGGAGGGCTGAAGCTTTCTTT.

This chain uses TRBV28 with TRBJ1-4; D remains unclear. Germline CDR1 MDHEN, CDR2 SYDVKM. V lost 7 bases and J 7 bases, leaving 19 bases between the germline ends. The CDR3 contains 15 residues. The CDR3 sequence is CASTLWRSGSEKLFF. The DNA for the CDR3 is TGTGCCAGCACCCTTTGGAGGTCGGGAAGTGAAAAACTGTTTTTT. Full variable domain (rest looked up from reference TRBV28 and TRBJ1-4): DVKVTQSSRYLVKRTGEKVFLECVQDMDHENMFWYRQDPGLGLRLIYFSYDVKMKEKGDIPEGYSVSREKKERFSLILESASTNQTSMYLCASTLWRSGSEKLFFGSGTQLSVL.

The chain joins TRBV5-1 to TRBJ2-7; TRBD1 matches at 7 bases. The V segment lost 4 bases and the J segment 3 bases; nucleotides outside the gene matches: 7. Germline values: CDR1 SGHRS, CDR2 YFSETQ. The length of the CDR3 is 14 residues. The CDR3 coding sequence is TGCGCCAGCAGCAGGTCCGGGACAGACTACGAGCAGTACTTC. Amino acid sequence: CASSRSGTDYEQYF.

The V and J genes are TRBV3-1 (or the pseudogene TRBV3-2) and TRBJ2-1; 12 nucleotides align to TRBD2. With 1 base clipped from V and 7 bases from J, the junction kept 11 bases outside the gene matches. This CDR3 has 18 residues. In germline, CDR1 is LGHDT, CDR2 YNNKEL (reference sequence). In DNA form, the CDR3 reads TGTGCCAGCAGCCAAGCTTCTCCTCTAGCGGGGGGGCAAAATGAGCAGTTCTTC. Protein: CASSQASPLAGGQNEQFF.

CDR3 loop: CATSRQGPPGYGYTF. CDR3 in DNA: TGTGCCACCAGCAGACAAGGTCCTCCGGGCTATGGCTACACCTTC. V and J are TRBV15 and TRBJ1-2, with no clear D. Germline CDR1 is LNHNV and CDR2 is YYDKDF (reference sequence). The V end lost 2 bases, the J end lost 4 bases, and 14 bases lay between the germline ends. This CDR3 contains 15 residues.

This chain uses TRBV29-1 with TRBJ1-4; D might be TRBD1 (6 bases). This CDR3 spans 14 amino acids. The germline V gene has CDR1 SQVTM and CDR2 ANQGSEA. Trimming cost V 6 bases and J 8 bases, with 19 bases left between them. CDR3 sequence (DNA): TGCAGCGTGGCCAGGGGCAGGGAAGGGGAAAAACTGTTTTTT. Its translation: CSVARGREGEKLFF.

The chain's CDR3 is CASSVGSGLLGYGYTF. The CDR3 DNA reads as TGTGCCAGCAGCGTAGGTTCTGGGTTGTTGGGCTATGGCTACACCTTC. The gene calls are TRBV9 and TRBJ1-2; D unclear. The germline V and J ends were trimmed by 0 bases and 4 bases, with 16 bases remaining between them. This CDR3 comprises 16 residues. Germline lookup yields CDR1 SGDLS and CDR2 YYNGEE.

The chain joins TRBV6-1 to TRBJ1-1, with D possibly matching TRBD1 (6 bases). Trimming removed 3 bases from V and 5 bases from J, with 13 bases in between. CDR1 and CDR2 (germline): MNHNS, SASEGT. The CDR3 consists of 14 residues. CDR3 loop: CASSEGPRGTEAFF. In DNA, the CDR3 is TGTGCCAGCAGTGAGGGGCCTAGGGGGACTGAAGCTTTCTTT.

V is TRBV9 and J is TRBJ1-2; no clear D. CDR1 and CDR2 (germline): SGDLS, YYNGEE. V lost 4 bases, J lost 7 bases, and 14 bases lay in between. CDR3 size: 13 residues. The DNA of the CDR3 is TGTGCCAGCAGCTCTCCCATCTCGGGTGGCTACACCTTC. Protein: CASSSPISGGYTF.